These T cell receptor beta chains were read from a single sample in a study of circulating CD8 cells and anti-PD-1 response in melanoma. TCRdb ran MiXCR on the reads and lists one entry per CDR3 protein. The sample has under 400 distinct CDR3 sequences, roughly 12% seen once. Sample: CD8+ T cells from PBMCs, taken at baseline or after one month of anti-PD-1 therapy (not recorded which). The receptors stem from a human donor with melanoma. Both conserved end residues are part of each CDR3. A D gene is named only where the DNA matches it firmly. Clone size, where shown, is once, few, many, or a class for clones that have expanded.

D gene | clone size | J gene | V gene | CDR3 DNA | CDR3 protein
TRBD1 | large | TRBJ2-7 | TRBV19 | TGTGCCAGTAGTATCATTTATGTTTCCCGGGACAGCTCCTACGAGCAGTACTTC | CASSIIYVSRDSSYEQYF
TRBD1 | hyperexpanded | TRBJ2-7 | TRBV19 | TGTGCCAGTAGTATAACAGGGGGGATCTACGAGCAGTACTTC | CASSITGGIYEQYF
TRBD2 | medium-sized | TRBJ2-7 | TRBV20-1 | TGCAGTGCTAGGGGACTAGCGGGGGCCCTCTCCAACTACGAGCAGTACTTC | CSARGLAGALSNYEQYF
TRBD2 | large | TRBJ2-3 | TRBV7-2 | TGTGCCAGCAGCTCCCACCTAGCGGACAGCACAGATACGCAGTATTTT | CASSSHLADSTDTQYF
- | large | TRBJ1-6 | TRBV4-1 | TGCGCCAGCAGCCAAGATGGCGCAGGGGTTAATTCACCCCTCCACTTT | CASSQDGAGVNSPLHF
- | large | TRBJ2-2 | TRBV23-1 | TGCGCCAGCAGTCAACCGACGGCAGGTTCGAGGGACACCGGGGAGCTGTTTTTT | CASSQPTAGSRDTGELFF
TRBD2 | large | TRBJ2-1 | TRBV7-3 | TGTGCCAGCAGCATTAGCGGGGGCTCCTACAATGAGCAGTTCTTC | CASSISGGSYNEQFF
- | - | TRBJ2-7 | TRBV14 | TGTGCCAGCAGCCTTTGGACAAATCCGTACGAGCAGTACTTC | CASSLWTNPYEQYF
- | - | TRBJ1-3 | TRBV7-2 | TGTGCAAGCAGTTCCCGGGACTCTGGAGACACCATATATTTT | CASSSRDSGDTIYF
TRBD2 | large | TRBJ2-2 | TRBV19 | TGTGCCAGTAGTACCCCTGGGACTAGCGGGGGCCGGAACACCGGGGAGCTGTTTTTT | CASSTPGTSGGRNTGELFF
- | medium-sized | TRBJ2-1 | TRBV24-1 | TGTGCCACCAGTGACACCCGGCCCCCTAACAATGAGCAGTTCTTC | CATSDTRPPNNEQFF
- | large | TRBJ2-2 | TRBV28 | TGTGCCAGCAGTGAAGGACAGACCGACACCGGGGAGCTGTTTTTT | CASSEGQTDTGELFF
- | large | TRBJ2-1 | TRBV4-2 | TGTGCCAGCAGCCAAGAAATGGGGAACTACAATGAGCAGTTCTTC | CASSQEMGNYNEQFF
- | - | TRBJ2-1 | TRBV12-5 | TGTGCTAGTGGTTTCACGAGCGATGAGCAGTTCTTC | CASGFTSDEQFF
TRBD2 | medium-sized | TRBJ2-5 | TRBV5-6 | TGTGCCAGCAGCTTGAGACTAGCGGTAGAGACCCAGTACTTC | CASSLRLAVETQYF
TRBD1 | few | TRBJ2-1 | TRBV24-1 | TGTGCCACCAGTGACCGGATCCGGGACAGGGGAGTTTACAATGAGCAGTTCTTC | CATSDRIRDRGVYNEQFF
- | medium-sized | TRBJ2-3 | TRBV6-1 | TGTGCCAGCAGTGAAGTCGGAGGGGGGGCAGATACGCAGTATTTT | CASSEVGGGADTQYF
- | - | TRBJ2-1 | TRBV28 | TGTGCCAGCAGCCTCGGAGAGGCCTACAATGAGCAGTTCTTC | CASSLGEAYNEQFF